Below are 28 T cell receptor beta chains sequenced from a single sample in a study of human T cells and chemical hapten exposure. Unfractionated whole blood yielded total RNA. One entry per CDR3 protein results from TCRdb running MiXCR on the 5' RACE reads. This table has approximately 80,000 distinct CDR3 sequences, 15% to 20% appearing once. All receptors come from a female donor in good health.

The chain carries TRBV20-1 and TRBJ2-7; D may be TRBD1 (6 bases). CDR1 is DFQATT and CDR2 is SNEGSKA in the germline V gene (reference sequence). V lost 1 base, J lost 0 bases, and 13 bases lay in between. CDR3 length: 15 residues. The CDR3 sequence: CSARVPGHVSYEQYF. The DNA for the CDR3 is TGCAGTGCTAGAGTACCGGGACACGTCTCCTACGAGCAGTACTTC.

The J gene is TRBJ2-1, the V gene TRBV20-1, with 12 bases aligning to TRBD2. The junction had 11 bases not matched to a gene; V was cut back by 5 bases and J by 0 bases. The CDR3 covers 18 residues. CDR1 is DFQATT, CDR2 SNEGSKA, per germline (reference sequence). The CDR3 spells CSAPRLAGDTSSYNEQFF. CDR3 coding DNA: TGCAGTGCTCCAAGACTAGCGGGGGACACCAGCTCCTACAATGAGCAGTTCTTC.

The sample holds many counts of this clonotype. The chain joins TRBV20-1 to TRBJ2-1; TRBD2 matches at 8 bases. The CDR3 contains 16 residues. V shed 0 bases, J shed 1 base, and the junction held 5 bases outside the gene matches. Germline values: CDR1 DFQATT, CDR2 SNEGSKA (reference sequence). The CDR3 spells CSARDQVAGSYNEQFF. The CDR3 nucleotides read TGCAGTGCTAGAGATCAGGTAGCGGGGTCCTACAATGAGCAGTTCTTC.

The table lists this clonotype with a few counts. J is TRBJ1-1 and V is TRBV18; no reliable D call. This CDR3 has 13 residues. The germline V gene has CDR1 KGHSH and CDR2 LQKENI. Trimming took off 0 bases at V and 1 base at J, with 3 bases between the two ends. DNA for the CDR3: TGTGCCAGCTCACCACCGACGAACACTGAAGCTTTCTTT. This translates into CASSPPTNTEAFF.

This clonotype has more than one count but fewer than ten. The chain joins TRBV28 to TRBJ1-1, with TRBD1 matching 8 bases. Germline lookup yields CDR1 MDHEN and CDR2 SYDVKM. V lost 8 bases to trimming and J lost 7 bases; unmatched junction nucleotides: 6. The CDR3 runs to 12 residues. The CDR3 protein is CASGVDRVEAFF. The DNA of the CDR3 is TGTGCCAGCGGGGTGGACAGGGTTGAAGCTTTCTTT.

The CDR3 is CASSSSGTGIGYGYTF. The CDR3 DNA sequence: TGTGCCAGCAGTTCCTCCGGGACAGGGATTGGCTATGGCTACACCTTC. The rearrangement joins TRBV6-5 to TRBJ1-2, with 9 bases matching TRBD1. The CDR3 is 16 amino acids. The V gene's germline CDR1 is MNHEY and CDR2 SVGAGI. Trimming removed 4 bases from V and 4 bases from J; junction bases left unmatched: 10.

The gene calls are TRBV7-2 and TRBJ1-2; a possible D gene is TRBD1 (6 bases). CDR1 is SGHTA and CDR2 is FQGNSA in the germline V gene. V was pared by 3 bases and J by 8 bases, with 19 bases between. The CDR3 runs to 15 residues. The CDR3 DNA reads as TGTGCCAGCAGCTTCACAGGGAGGTCACATAGCGGCTACACCTTC. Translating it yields CASSFTGRSHSGYTF. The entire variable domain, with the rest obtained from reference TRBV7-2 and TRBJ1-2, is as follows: GAGVSQSPSNKVTEKGKDVELRCDPISGHTALYWYRQSLGQGLEFLIYFQGNSAPDKSGLPSDRFSAERTGGSVSTLTIQRTQQEDSAVYLCASSFTGRSHSGYTFGSGTRLTVV.

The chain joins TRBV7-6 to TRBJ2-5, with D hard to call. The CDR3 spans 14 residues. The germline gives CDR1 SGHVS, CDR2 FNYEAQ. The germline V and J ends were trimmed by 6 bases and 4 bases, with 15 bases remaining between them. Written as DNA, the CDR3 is TGTGCCAGCAGGCTAGGTACATCTGGAGAGACCCAGTACTTC. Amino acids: CASRLGTSGETQYF.

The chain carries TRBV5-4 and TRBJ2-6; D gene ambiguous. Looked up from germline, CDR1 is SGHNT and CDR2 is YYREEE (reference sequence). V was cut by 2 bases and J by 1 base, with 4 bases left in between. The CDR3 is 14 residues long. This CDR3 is CASSFFSGANVLTF. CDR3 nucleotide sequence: TGTGCCAGCAGCTTTTTTTCTGGGGCCAACGTCCTGACTTTC.

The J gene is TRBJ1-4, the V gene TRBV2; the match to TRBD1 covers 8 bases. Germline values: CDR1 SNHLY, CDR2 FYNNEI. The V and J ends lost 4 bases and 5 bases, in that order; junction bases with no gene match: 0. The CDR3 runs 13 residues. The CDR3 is CASSGQGNEKLFF. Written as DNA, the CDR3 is TGTGCCAGCAGTGGACAGGGGAATGAAAAACTGTTTTTT.

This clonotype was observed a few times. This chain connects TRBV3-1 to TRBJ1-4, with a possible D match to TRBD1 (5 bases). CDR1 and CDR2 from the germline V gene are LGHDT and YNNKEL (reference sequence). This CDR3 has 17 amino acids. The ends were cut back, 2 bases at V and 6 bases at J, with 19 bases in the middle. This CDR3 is CASSQRRSIGGDEKLFF. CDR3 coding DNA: TGTGCCAGCAGCCAAAGGCGTTCAATTGGGGGAGATGAAAAACTGTTTTTT.

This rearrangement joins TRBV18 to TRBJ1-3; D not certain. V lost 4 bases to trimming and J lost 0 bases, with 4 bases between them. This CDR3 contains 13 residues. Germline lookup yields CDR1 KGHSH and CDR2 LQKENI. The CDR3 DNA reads TGTGCCAGCTCACAGAGCTCTGGAAACACCATATATTTT. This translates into CASSQSSGNTIYF.

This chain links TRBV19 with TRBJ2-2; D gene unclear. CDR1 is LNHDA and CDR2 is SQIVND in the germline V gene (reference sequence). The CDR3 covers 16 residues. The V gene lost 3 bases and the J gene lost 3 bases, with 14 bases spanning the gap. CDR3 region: CASSITPPGDTGELFF. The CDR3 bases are TGTGCCAGTAGTATCACACCACCTGGGGACACCGGGGAGCTGTTTTTT. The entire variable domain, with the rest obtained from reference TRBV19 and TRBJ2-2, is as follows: DGGITQSPKYLFRKEGQNVTLSCEQNLNHDAMYWYRQDPGQGLRLIYYSQIVNDFQKGDIAEGYSVSREKKESFPLTVTSAQKNPTAFYLCASSITPPGDTGELFFGEGSRLTVL.

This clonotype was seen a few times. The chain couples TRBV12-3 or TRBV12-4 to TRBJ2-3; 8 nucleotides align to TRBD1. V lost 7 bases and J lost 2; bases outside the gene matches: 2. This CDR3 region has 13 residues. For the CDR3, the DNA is TGTGCCAGCACAGGGGGCCACACAGATACGCAGTATTTT. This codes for CASTGGHTDTQYF.

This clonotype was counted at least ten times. CDR3 residues: CASSLGVLAGDNEQFF. The CDR3 region has the DNA TGTGCCAGCAGCTTAGGGGTTCTAGCGGGTGACAATGAGCAGTTCTTC. The chain is built from TRBV11-2 and TRBJ2-1; 8 bases fit TRBD2. This CDR3 has 16 amino acids. V trimming: 1 base; J trimming: 5 bases; junction bases outside the gene matches: 7. Germline lookup yields CDR1 SGHAT and CDR2 FQNNGV. The variable domain in full, with the rest retrieved from reference TRBV11-2 and TRBJ2-1, is EAGVAQSPRYKIIEKRQSVAFWCNPISGHATLYWYQQILGQGPKLLIQFQNNGVVDDSQLPKDRFSAERLKGVDSTLKIQPAKLEDSAVYLCASSLGVLAGDNEQFFGPGTRLTVL.

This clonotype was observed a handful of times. Here the CDR3 reads CASSEKREGPYEQYF. The CDR3 nucleotides read TGTGCCAGCAGCGAGAAGCGGGAGGGTCCCTACGAGCAGTACTTC. The V and J genes are TRBV9 and TRBJ2-7, with 10 nucleotides matching TRBD2. V was pared by 3 bases and J by 2 bases, with 5 bases of the junction left unmatched. The CDR3 sequence is 15 residues long. CDR1 and CDR2 from the germline V gene are SGDLS and YYNGEE.

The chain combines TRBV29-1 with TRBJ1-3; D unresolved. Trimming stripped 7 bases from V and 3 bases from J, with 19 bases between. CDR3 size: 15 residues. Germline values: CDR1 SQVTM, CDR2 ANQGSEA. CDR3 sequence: CSAGEPTANGNTIYF. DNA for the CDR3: TGCAGCGCGGGAGAGCCGACGGCAAATGGAAACACCATATATTTT.

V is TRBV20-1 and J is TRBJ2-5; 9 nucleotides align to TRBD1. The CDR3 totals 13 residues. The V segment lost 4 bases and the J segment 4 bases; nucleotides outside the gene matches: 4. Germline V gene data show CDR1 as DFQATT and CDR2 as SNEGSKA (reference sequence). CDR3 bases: TGCAGTGCTACGGACAGGGGCGGAGAGACCCAGTACTTC. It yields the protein CSATDRGGETQYF.

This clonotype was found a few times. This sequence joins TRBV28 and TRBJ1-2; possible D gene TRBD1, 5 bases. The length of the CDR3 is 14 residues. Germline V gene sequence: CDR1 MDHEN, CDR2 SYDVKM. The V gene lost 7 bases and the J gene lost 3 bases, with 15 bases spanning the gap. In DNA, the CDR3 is TGTGCCAGCACCCTATCCCAGGGTTACTATGGCTACACCTTC. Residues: CASTLSQGYYGYTF.

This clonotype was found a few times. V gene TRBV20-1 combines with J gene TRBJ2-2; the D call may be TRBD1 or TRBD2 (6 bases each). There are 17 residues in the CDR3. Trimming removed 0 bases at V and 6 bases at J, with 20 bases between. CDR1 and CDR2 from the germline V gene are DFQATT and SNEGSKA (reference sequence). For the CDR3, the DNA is TGCAGTGCTAGAGATTGGGGTGGGGGGCCGCGGGCCGGGGAGCTGTTTTTT. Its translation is CSARDWGGGPRAGELFF.

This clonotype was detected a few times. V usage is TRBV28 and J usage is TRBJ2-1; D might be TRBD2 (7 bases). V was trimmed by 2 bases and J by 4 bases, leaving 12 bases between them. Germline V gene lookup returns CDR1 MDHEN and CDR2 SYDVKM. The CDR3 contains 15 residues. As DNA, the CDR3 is TGTGCCAGCAGTTTAGGGGGGGCGAGGTACAATGAGCAGTTCTTC. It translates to CASSLGGARYNEQFF.

CDR3 nucleotide sequence: TGTGCCAGCAGCTTACAGGGATCGGACTATGGCTACACCTTC. This sequence encodes CASSLQGSDYGYTF. The chain combines TRBV7-8 with TRBJ1-2; tentative D call: TRBD1 (5 bases). Per the germline V gene, CDR1 is SGHVS and CDR2 is FQNEAQ. The CDR3 consists of 14 residues. With 2 bases removed from V and 3 bases from J, the gap between germline ends came to 10 bases.

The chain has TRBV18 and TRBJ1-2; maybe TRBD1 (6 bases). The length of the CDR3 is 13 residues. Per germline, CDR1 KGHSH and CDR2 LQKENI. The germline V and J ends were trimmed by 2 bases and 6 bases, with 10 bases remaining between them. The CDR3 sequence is CASSPTGRDGYTF. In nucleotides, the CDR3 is TGTGCCAGCTCACCAACAGGGAGAGATGGCTACACCTTC.

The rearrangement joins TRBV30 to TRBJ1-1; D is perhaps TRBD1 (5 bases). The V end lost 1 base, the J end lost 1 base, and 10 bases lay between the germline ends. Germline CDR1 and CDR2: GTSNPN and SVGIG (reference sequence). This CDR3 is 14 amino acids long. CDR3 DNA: TGTGCCTGGAGTGGGGACGGCCCGAACACTGAAGCTTTCTTT. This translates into CAWSGDGPNTEAFF.

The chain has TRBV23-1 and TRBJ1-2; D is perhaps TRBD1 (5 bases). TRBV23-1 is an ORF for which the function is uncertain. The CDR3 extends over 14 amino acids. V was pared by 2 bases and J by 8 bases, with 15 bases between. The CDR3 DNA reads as TGCGCCAGCAGTCAAAGACAGAAGAGGGGAGGCTACACCTTC. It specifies CASSQRQKRGGYTF.

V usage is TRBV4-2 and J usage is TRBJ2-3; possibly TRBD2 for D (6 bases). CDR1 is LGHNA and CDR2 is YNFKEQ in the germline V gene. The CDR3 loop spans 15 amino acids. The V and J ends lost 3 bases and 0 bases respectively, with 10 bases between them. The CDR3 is CASSQSGTSTDTQYF. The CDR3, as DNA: TGTGCCAGCAGCCAGTCCGGGACTAGCACAGATACGCAGTATTTT.

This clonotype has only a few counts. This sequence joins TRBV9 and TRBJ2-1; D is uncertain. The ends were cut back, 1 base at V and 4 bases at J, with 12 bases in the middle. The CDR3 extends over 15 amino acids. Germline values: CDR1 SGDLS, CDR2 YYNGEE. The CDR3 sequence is CASSVLGSSYNEQFF. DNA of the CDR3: TGTGCCAGCAGCGTATTGGGGTCGTCTTACAATGAGCAGTTCTTC.

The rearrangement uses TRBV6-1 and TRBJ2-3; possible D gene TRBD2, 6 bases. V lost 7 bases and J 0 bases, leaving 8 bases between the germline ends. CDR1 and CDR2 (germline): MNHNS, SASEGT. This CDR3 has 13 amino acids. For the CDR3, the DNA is TGTGCCAGCACAGCGGGTAGCACAGATACGCAGTATTTT. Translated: CASTAGSTDTQYF.